The 25 T cell receptor beta chains given below trace back to one sample, sequenced in a study of T cells in Graves' hyperthyroidism and ophthalmopathy. Researchers amplified the TCR beta CDR3 regions from RNA transcripts. Initially, a first-round RT-PCR of the TCR CDR3 employed the HTBI primer set. TCRdb re-called the multiplex PCR reads through MiXCR, storing one row per CDR3 protein. The repertoire holds about 640,000 distinct CDR3 sequences, around 13% seen once, with roughly an eighth in the top ten. Specimen: blood. These receptor sequences come from a woman in her fifties or sixties with Graves' ophthalmopathy.

This clonotype occurred many times. The chain carries TRBV12-3 or TRBV12-4 and TRBJ2-5; D gene unclear. This CDR3 has 14 amino acids. V was pared by 3 bases and J by 5 bases, with 13 bases between. The CDR3 sequence is CASSFGGRGETQYF. The CDR3 DNA follows: TGTGCCAGCAGTTTTGGCGGCCGTGGTGAGACCCAGTACTTC.

This clonotype showed up just a few times. In nucleotides, the CDR3 is TGTGCCAGCAGCCCTTGGACAGGGGGTATGAACACTGAAGCTTTCTTT. Translated: CASSPWTGGMNTEAFF. V gene TRBV11-2 combines with J gene TRBJ1-1; 10 bases map to TRBD1. The J segment lost 0 bases and the V segment lost 5 bases, leaving 6 bases of the junction unmatched. This CDR3 has 16 amino acids. Per germline, CDR1 SGHAT and CDR2 FQNNGV.

The table lists this clonotype with a few counts. The genes are TRBV28 and TRBJ1-6; TRBD1 is a possible D gene (6 bases). CDR3 length: 16 residues. Germline CDR1 MDHEN, CDR2 SYDVKM. The V end was cut by 6 bases, the J end by 6 bases, with 18 bases between. CDR3 coding DNA: TGTGCCAGCAGGCTGCTGGGGGGCGCGCGTAATTCACCCCTCCACTTT. This gives the protein CASRLLGGARNSPLHF. The full variable domain, its missing parts supplied by reference TRBV28 and TRBJ1-6, is DVKVTQSSRYLVKRTGEKVFLECVQDMDHENMFWYRQDPGLGLRLIYFSYDVKMKEKGDIPEGYSVSREKKERFSLILESASTNQTSMYLCASRLLGGARNSPLHFGNGTRLTVT.

This chain connects TRBV27 to TRBJ1-2; D not certain. The CDR3 runs 13 residues. Per germline, CDR1 MNHEY and CDR2 SMNVEV (reference sequence). Trimming left V 5 bases short and J 7 bases short, with 14 bases between. The CDR3: CASSPGGGSGYTF. CDR3 nucleotides: TGTGCCAGCAGTCCTGGAGGAGGGAGTGGCTACACCTTC.

This clonotype was picked up many times. The chain has TRBV20-1 and TRBJ2-7; 7 nucleotides match TRBD1. Germline CDR1 reads DFQATT; CDR2 reads SNEGSKA (reference sequence). V was pared by 3 bases and J by 0 bases, with 8 bases of the junction left unmatched. The CDR3 length is 15 residues. The CDR3 DNA sequence: TGCAGTGCTAGCCCGGGACAGCTAAGCTCCTACGAGCAGTACTTC. Its protein product is CSASPGQLSSYEQYF.

The genes are TRBV29-1 and TRBJ2-1; D is possibly TRBD1 (12 bases). The CDR3 spans 18 residues. Trimming removed 8 bases from V and 7 bases from J, with 33 bases in between. Germline CDR1 SQVTM, CDR2 ANQGSEA. Here the CDR3 reads CSPWDRGRVAGGGNEQFF. DNA of the CDR3: TGCAGCCCCTGGGACAGGGGGCGGGTAGCGGGAGGGGGGAATGAGCAGTTCTTC.

The chain carries TRBV28 and TRBJ2-7; weak D call: TRBD1 (5 bases). V was shortened by 8 bases and J by 2 bases, with 13 bases between the two germline ends. Germline values: CDR1 MDHEN, CDR2 SYDVKM. CDR3 size: 13 residues. The chain's CDR3 is CASLYTGTYEQYF. The CDR3 DNA follows: TGTGCCAGCCTGTACACAGGAACCTACGAGCAGTACTTC.

This CDR3 is CASSRSRDRGRDTQHF. Here the CDR3 DNA reads TGTGCCAGCAGCCGATCGCGGGACAGGGGGAGAGATACGCAGCATTTT. V usage is TRBV7-2 and J usage is TRBJ2-3, with 11 bases aligning to TRBD1. The DNA end is a closer match to TRBJ1-5, so the J assignment may be wrong. This CDR3 has 16 residues. Germline CDR1 and CDR2: SGHTA and FQGNSA.

At least ten counts were recorded for this clonotype. The chain uses TRBV5-1 and TRBJ2-3; D is possibly TRBD2 (6 bases). CDR1 and CDR2 from the germline V gene are SGHRS and YFSETQ. The ends were cut back, 0 bases at V and 5 bases at J, with 13 bases in the middle. The CDR3 has 15 amino acids. Here the CDR3 reads CASSLGQGGGDTQYF. The CDR3 nucleotides read TGCGCCAGCAGCTTGGGGCAGGGAGGTGGAGATACGCAGTATTTT.

This clonotype came up many times. The chain employs TRBV12-3 or TRBV12-4 and TRBJ1-3; D is uncertain. The CDR3 runs to 12 residues. V lost 6 bases and J 1 base, leaving 4 bases between the germline ends. DNA of the CDR3: TGTGCCAGCAGACCGTCTGGAAACACCATATATTTT. Amino acids: CASRPSGNTIYF.

This clonotype has just a few counts. The chain uses TRBV7-8 and TRBJ2-3; 12 nucleotides agree with TRBD2. The CDR3 has 16 amino acids. V lost 5 bases and J lost 4; bases outside the gene matches: 7. Germline V lookup: CDR1 SGHVS, CDR2 FQNEAQ. DNA of the CDR3: TGTGCCAGCAGCCCCCTAGCGGGAGGGGGGTCAGATACGCAGTATTTT. It yields the protein CASSPLAGGGSDTQYF.

A few counts support this clonotype. The chain joins TRBV7-9 to TRBJ2-5, with D tentatively TRBD2 (6 bases). This CDR3 is 16 amino acids long. Trimming removed 1 base at V and 5 bases at J, with 17 bases between. Germline V lookup: CDR1 SEHNR, CDR2 FQNEAQ (reference sequence). CDR3 sequence: CASSLDSGLARETQYF. In DNA form, the CDR3 reads TGTGCCAGCAGCTTAGACTCGGGACTGGCTAGGGAGACCCAGTACTTC.

The count of this clonotype is one. This chain links TRBV7-9 with TRBJ2-7, with TRBD1 matching over 8 bases. With V trimmed by 0 bases and J by 3 bases, 4 bases remained unmatched. Germline-derived CDR1 and CDR2 are SEHNR and FQNEAQ (reference sequence). The CDR3 is 15 residues long. CDR3 in amino acids: CASSLAMDRDYEQYF. CDR3 coding DNA: TGTGCCAGCAGCTTAGCGATGGACAGGGACTACGAGCAGTACTTC.

Remarks on this clonotype: A much larger clone is a single base away; this may be a read error. The rearrangement uses TRBV2 and TRBJ2-2, with a possible D match to TRBD2 (6 bases). Germline V CDR1 and CDR2: SNHLY, FYNNEI. This CDR3 comprises 16 residues. The CDR3 nucleotides are TGTGTCAGCAATGCGGGACTCGCTGTTGGGGCCGGGGAGCTGTTTTTT. Translated, it gives CVSNAGLAVGAGELFF.

This clonotype has just a few counts. The J gene is TRBJ2-2, the V gene TRBV4-3; D call uncertain. Trimming pared 5 bases from V and 1 base from J, leaving 11 bases between. CDR3 size: 15 residues. Germline V lookup: CDR1 LGHNA, CDR2 YSLEER. The CDR3 DNA sequence: TGCGCCAGCAGCGGCGTGCTAAAGAACACCGGGGAGCTGTTTTTT. It codes for CASSGVLKNTGELFF.

This clonotype has a count of ten or more. This chain joins TRBV11-2 and TRBJ2-1; D unresolved. Germline V gene sequence: CDR1 SGHAT, CDR2 FQNNGV. V dropped 1 base and J dropped 6 bases, with 7 bases sitting between them. This CDR3 spans 13 amino acids. CDR3 bases: TGTGCCAGCAGCTTAGTAGTCCCCAATGAGCAGTTCTTC. Translated: CASSLVVPNEQFF.

This clonotype was found many times. This chain links TRBV5-1 with TRBJ1-1; D uncertain. The germline V and J ends were trimmed by 5 bases and 0 bases, with 11 bases remaining between them. Per the germline V gene, CDR1 is SGHRS and CDR2 is YFSETQ. There are 14 residues in the CDR3. The CDR3 here is CASRVETMNTEAFF. The CDR3 coding sequence is TGCGCCAGCAGGGTCGAGACTATGAACACTGAAGCTTTCTTT.

This sequence joins TRBV5-8 and TRBJ2-3; TRBD2 matches 12 bases. With V trimmed by 0 bases and J by 5 bases, 7 bases remained unmatched. The CDR3 sequence is 17 residues long. The germline V gene has CDR1 SGHTS and CDR2 YDEGEE. For the CDR3, the DNA is TGTGCCAGCAGCTTGGGACTAGCGGGAGTTAATGGAGATACGCAGTATTTT. Residues: CASSLGLAGVNGDTQYF.

The table lists this clonotype with a few counts. The chain carries TRBV5-1 and TRBJ2-5; perhaps D is TRBD1 or TRBD2 (5 bases each). With 0 bases removed from V and 7 bases from J, the gap between germline ends came to 16 bases. Germline values: CDR1 SGHRS, CDR2 YFSETQ. This CDR3 is built from 15 residues. The CDR3 region is CASSLGRDPIRTQYF. In nucleotides, the CDR3 is TGCGCCAGCAGCTTGGGCAGGGACCCCATTCGGACCCAGTACTTC.

This clonotype came up many times. The chain links TRBV28 to TRBJ2-7; 11 nucleotides line up with TRBD2. Germline assignment: CDR1 MDHEN and CDR2 SYDVKM. This CDR3 has 17 residues. After removal of 5 bases from V and 1 base from J, the junction contained 10 bases not matched to a gene. The CDR3 spells CASSPLAGGPKSYEQYF. CDR3 nucleotides: TGTGCCAGCAGTCCTTTAGCGGGAGGGCCAAAATCCTACGAGCAGTACTTC.

Many counts were recorded for this clonotype. The chain is built from TRBV7-2 and TRBJ1-1; no clear D gene. Trimming removed 3 bases from V and 5 bases from J, with 10 bases in between. This CDR3 has 13 amino acids. Germline assignment: CDR1 SGHTA and CDR2 FQGNSA. This CDR3 reads CASSFSMATEAFF. The CDR3, as DNA: TGTGCCAGCAGCTTCAGTATGGCGACTGAAGCTTTCTTT.

This clonotype occurred a few times. This chain links TRBV20-1 with TRBJ1-4; D call uncertain. With 5 bases removed from V and 1 base from J, the gap between germline ends came to 11 bases. This CDR3 is 14 amino acids long. From germline, CDR1 is DFQATT and CDR2 SNEGSKA (reference sequence). CDR3 amino acids: CSAEGTLTNEKLFF. CDR3 nucleotide sequence: TGCAGTGCTGAGGGCACGTTAACTAATGAAAAACTGTTTTTT.

This clonotype was seen many times. The rearrangement links TRBV20-1 to TRBJ2-1; D unresolved. CDR3 length: 12 amino acids. From germline, CDR1 is DFQATT and CDR2 SNEGSKA (reference sequence). The V gene lost 1 base and the J gene lost 3 bases, with 4 bases spanning the gap. The CDR3 DNA reads as TGCAGTGCTAGAGGGGACTACAATGAGCAGTTCTTC. Translated: CSARGDYNEQFF.

This clonotype was seen at least ten times. The V gene is TRBV20-1, the J gene TRBJ1-1; D may be TRBD1 (6 bases). CDR1 is DFQATT, CDR2 SNEGSKA, per germline (reference sequence). Trimming removed 6 bases from V and 3 bases from J, with 11 bases in between. The CDR3 loop spans 12 amino acids. The CDR3 DNA sequence: TGCAGTGCCGAGGGGGGGTACACTGAAGCTTTCTTT. Amino acid sequence: CSAEGGYTEAFF.

This clonotype appeared many times. The chain is built from TRBV6-2 or TRBV6-3 and TRBJ2-7; D uncertain. Germline CDR1 reads MNHEY; CDR2 reads SVGEGT. The CDR3 has 14 amino acids. Trimming stripped 7 bases from V and 3 bases from J, with 16 bases between. The CDR3 region is CASINPSDGYEQYF. The CDR3 DNA is TGTGCCAGCATCAATCCATCGGACGGCTACGAGCAGTACTTC.